Listed below are T cell receptor beta chains from one sample, sequenced in a study of shared clonotypes between healthy human individuals. Sequenced by immunoSEQ multiplex PCR; TCRdb stores in-frame clones only, minus some. Here the sample spans 2 million to 2.5 million clones, about 95% being singletons. Specimen: naive CD8+ T cells sorted from blood. These receptors came from a man in his late teens or twenties in good health. Each CDR3 is given with its conserved first and last residue. The order of the fields is V gene, J gene, CDR3 protein.

TRBV7-9,TRBJ2-3,CASSVRAGERDTQYF
TRBV19,TRBJ1-6,CASSGGGRAPLHF
TRBV2,TRBJ2-7,CASTWSSYEQYF
TRBV7-8,TRBJ2-3,CASTRSLIGTAPFTDTQYF
TRBV25-1,TRBJ1-3,CASSSSGTDSGNTIYF
TRBV27,TRBJ2-7,CASSFLGNGYEQYF
TRBV10-3,TRBJ2-7,CAISELPGNSEQYF
TRBV19,TRBJ2-3,CASSQTVQHTDTQYF
TRBV6-6,TRBJ2-7,CASSGSSYEQYF
TRBV2,TRBJ1-5,CASSGQGVRDQPQHF
TRBV13,TRBJ2-2,CASSSLSRTENTGELFF
TRBV27,TRBJ2-5,CASSRTPGTEQETQYF
TRBV9,TRBJ1-3,CASSGLPGGSGNTIYF
TRBV18,TRBJ2-3,CASSPGDRVPASDTQYF
TRBV13,TRBJ2-5,CASSFGGEETQYF
TRBV4-3,TRBJ2-3,CASSQELAMADTQYF
TRBV7-2,TRBJ2-7,CASSLSPGTGTYEQYF
TRBV19,TRBJ1-1,CASSRGAEAFF
TRBV11-2,TRBJ1-1,CASSLARNGWAFF
TRBV13,TRBJ2-1,CASSDKLAGGDNEQFF
TRBV11-2,TRBJ2-5,CASSILGGSEYQETQYF
TRBV4-1,TRBJ2-7,CASSTGGEQYF
TRBV15,TRBJ1-2,CATSRTGDYTF
TRBV9,TRBJ2-7,CASSVEASGLVEQYF
TRBV2,TRBJ2-2,CASTSIGVVGPTGGVITGELFF
TRBV5-8,TRBJ2-5,CASSSELGQPETQYF
TRBV21-1,TRBJ2-3,CASSKGRDSTDTQYF
TRBV19,TRBJ2-2,CASNRREGDTGELFF
TRBV10-3,TRBJ2-1,CAISDSLAGGYNEQFF
TRBV27,TRBJ1-2,CASSYSSLDGYTF
TRBV7-9,TRBJ1-1,CASSLALTGEAFF
TRBV4-3,TRBJ2-3,CASSQDSASTDTQYF
TRBV19,TRBJ2-7,CASSIRLAGGKEQYF
TRBV12-5,TRBJ2-5,CASGEGHETQYF
TRBV6-5,TRBJ2-5,CASSYSALGETQYF
TRBV4-1,TRBJ2-1,CASSQERQIEQFF
TRBV6-1,TRBJ1-4,CASSGPGSLNEKLFF
TRBV6-1,TRBJ1-4,CASRRGWEKLFF
TRBV9,TRBJ1-2,CASSVGGGQSYGYTF
TRBV9,TRBJ1-6,CASSVVDGNSPLHF
TRBV10-3,TRBJ1-2,CAISVERDYGYTF
TRBV27,TRBJ1-2,CASSSAGPRYGYTF
TRBV7-9,TRBJ1-1,CASSTIAGGSTEAFF
TRBV15,TRBJ2-2,CATSITAGELFF
TRBV27,TRBJ2-3,CASSLVFQRGPSHTQYF